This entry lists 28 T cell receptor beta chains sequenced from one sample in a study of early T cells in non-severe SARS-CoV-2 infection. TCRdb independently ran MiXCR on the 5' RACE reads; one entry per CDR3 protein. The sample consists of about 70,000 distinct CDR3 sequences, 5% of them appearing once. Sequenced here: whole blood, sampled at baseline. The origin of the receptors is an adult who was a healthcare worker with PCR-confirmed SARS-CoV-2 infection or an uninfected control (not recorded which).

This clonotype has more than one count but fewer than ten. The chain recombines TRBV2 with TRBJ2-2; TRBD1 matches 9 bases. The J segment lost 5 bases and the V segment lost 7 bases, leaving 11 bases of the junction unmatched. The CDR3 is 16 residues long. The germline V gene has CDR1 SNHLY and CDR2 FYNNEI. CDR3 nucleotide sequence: TGTGCCAGCAAGGCGGACAGGGGATTTACTACCGGGGAGCTGTTTTTT. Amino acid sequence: CASKADRGFTTGELFF.

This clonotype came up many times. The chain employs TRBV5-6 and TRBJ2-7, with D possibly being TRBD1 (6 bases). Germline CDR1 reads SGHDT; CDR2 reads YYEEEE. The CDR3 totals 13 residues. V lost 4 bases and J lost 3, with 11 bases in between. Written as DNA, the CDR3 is TGTGCCAGCAGCGTACAGGGAATCTACGAGCAGTACTTC. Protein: CASSVQGIYEQYF.

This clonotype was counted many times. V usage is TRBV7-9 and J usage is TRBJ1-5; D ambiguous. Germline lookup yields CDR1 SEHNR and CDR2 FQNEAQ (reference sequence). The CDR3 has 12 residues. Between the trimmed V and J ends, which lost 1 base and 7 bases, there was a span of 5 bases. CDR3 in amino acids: CASSLGGQPQHF. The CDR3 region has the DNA TGTGCCAGCAGCTTAGGGGGACAGCCCCAGCATTTT.

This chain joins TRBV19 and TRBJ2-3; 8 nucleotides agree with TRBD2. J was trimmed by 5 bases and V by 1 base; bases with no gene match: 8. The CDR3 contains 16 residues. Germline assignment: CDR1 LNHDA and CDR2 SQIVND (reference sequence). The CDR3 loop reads CASSIGAGGGRDTQYF. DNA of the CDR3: TGTGCCAGTAGTATAGGGGCGGGAGGAGGTAGAGATACGCAGTATTTT.

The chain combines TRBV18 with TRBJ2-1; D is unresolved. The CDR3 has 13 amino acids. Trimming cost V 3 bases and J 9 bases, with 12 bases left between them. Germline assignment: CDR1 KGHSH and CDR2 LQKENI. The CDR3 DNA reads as TGTGCCAGCTCACCCCAAAGCTGGCGTGAGCAGTTCTTC. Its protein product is CASSPQSWREQFF.

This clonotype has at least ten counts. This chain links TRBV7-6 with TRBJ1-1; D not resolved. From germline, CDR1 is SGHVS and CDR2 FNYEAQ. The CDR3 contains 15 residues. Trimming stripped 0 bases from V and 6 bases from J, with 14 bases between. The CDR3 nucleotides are TGTGCCAGCAGCTTAGCGGGATCGAGCCGGTCTGAAGCTTTCTTT. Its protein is CASSLAGSSRSEAFF.

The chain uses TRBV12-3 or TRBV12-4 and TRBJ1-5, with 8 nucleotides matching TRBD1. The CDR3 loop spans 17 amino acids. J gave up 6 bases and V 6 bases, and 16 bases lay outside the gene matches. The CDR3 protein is CASRDNRGTRYIQPQHF. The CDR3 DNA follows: TGTGCCAGCAGGGATAACAGGGGGACCAGGTACATTCAGCCCCAGCATTTT.

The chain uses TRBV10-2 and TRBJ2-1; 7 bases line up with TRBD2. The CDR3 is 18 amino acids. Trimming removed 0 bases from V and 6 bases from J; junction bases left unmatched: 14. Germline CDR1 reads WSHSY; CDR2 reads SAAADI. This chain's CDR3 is CASSESGGAGRQTNEQFF. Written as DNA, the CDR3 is TGCGCCAGCAGTGAGTCAGGAGGCGCCGGGAGGCAGACCAATGAGCAGTTCTTC.

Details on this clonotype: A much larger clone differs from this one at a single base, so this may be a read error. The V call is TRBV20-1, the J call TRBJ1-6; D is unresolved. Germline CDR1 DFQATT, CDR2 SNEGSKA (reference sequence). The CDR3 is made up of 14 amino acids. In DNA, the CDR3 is TGCAGTGCTCCGACCGTTCCCTATAATTCACCCCACCACTTT. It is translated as CSAPTVPYNSPHHF.

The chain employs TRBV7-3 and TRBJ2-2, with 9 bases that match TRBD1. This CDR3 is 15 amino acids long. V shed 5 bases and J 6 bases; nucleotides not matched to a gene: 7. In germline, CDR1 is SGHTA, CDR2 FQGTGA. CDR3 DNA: TGTGCCAGCAGCAGAACAGGGGGCGCGGCCGGGGAGCTGTTTTTT. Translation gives CASSRTGGAAGELFF.

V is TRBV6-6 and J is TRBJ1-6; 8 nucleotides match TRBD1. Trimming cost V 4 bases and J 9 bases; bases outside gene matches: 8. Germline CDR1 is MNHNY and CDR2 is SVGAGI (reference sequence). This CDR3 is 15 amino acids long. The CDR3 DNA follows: TGTGCCAGCAGTTCCTTGGACAGGGTATCTTCACCCCTCCACTTT. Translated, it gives CASSSLDRVSSPLHF.

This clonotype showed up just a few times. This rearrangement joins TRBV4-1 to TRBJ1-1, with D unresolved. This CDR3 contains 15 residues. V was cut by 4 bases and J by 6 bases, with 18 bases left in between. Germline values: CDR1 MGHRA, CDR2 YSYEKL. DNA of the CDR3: TGCGCCAGCAGCCCGGAAAACACGGAGGAGGCTGAAGCTTTCTTT. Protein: CASSPENTEEAEAFF.

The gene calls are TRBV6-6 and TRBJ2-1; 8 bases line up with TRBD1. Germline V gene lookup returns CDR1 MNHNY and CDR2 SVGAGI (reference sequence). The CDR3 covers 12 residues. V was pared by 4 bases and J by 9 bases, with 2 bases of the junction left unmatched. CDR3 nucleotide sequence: TGTGCCAGCAGTTGGGGACAGGTTGAGCAGTTCTTC. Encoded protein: CASSWGQVEQFF.

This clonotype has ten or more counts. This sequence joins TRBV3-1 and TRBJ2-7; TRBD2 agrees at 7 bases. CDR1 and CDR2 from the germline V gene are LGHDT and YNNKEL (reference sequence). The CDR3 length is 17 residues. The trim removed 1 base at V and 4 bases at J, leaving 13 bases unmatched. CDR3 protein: CASSQGLAVSLLYEQYF. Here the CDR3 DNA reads TGTGCCAGCAGCCAAGGCCTAGCGGTGAGCCTACTATACGAGCAGTACTTC.

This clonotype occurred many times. CDR3 DNA: TGTGCCTGGAGTGTACGGCACCTCCAGAACACTGAAGCTTTCTTT. It encodes CAWSVRHLQNTEAFF. V and J are TRBV30 and TRBJ1-1; unclear D gene. The CDR3 has 15 residues. Germline V CDR1 and CDR2: GTSNPN, SVGIG (reference sequence). Trimming cost V 0 bases and J 1 base, with 12 bases left between them.

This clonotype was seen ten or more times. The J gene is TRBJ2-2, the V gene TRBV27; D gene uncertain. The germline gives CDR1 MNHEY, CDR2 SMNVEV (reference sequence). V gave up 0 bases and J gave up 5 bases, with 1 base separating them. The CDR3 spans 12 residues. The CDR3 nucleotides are TGTGCCAGCAGTTTATCGACCGGGGAGCTGTTTTTT. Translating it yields CASSLSTGELFF.

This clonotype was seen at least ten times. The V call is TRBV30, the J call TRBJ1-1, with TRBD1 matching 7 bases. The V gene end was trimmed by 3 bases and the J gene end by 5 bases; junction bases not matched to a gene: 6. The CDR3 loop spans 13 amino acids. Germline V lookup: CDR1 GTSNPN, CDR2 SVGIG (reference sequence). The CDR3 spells CAWRLGGWTEAFF. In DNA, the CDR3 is TGTGCCTGGAGGTTAGGGGGCTGGACTGAAGCTTTCTTT. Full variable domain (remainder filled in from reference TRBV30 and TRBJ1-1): SQTIHQWPATLVQPVGSPLSLECTVEGTSNPNLYWYRQAAGRGLQLLFYSVGIGQISSEVPQNLSASRPQDRQFILSSKKLLLSDSGFYLCAWRLGGWTEAFFGQGTRLTVV.

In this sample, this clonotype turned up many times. The CDR3 sequence: CASSYGDRQGDGYTF. In DNA, the CDR3 is TGTGCCAGCAGTTATGGGGACAGACAGGGCGATGGCTACACCTTC. This chain connects TRBV6-5 to TRBJ1-2, with TRBD1 matching over 7 bases. Germline trimming cut 3 bases from V and 6 bases from J; bases unmatched to any gene: 10. Germline V gene lookup returns CDR1 MNHEY and CDR2 SVGAGI. The CDR3 has 15 residues.

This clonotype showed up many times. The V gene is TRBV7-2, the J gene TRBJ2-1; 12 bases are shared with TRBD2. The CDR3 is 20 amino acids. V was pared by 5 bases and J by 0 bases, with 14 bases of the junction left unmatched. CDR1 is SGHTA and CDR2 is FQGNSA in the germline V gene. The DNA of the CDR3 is TGTGCCAGCAGCCATATAGGACTAGCGGGGTTTGCTTTCTCCTACAATGAGCAGTTCTTC. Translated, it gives CASSHIGLAGFAFSYNEQFF. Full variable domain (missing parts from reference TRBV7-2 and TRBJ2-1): GAGVSQSPSNKVTEKGKDVELRCDPISGHTALYWYRQSLGQGLEFLIYFQGNSAPDKSGLPSDRFSAERTGGSVSTLTIQRTQQEDSAVYLCASSHIGLAGFAFSYNEQFFGPGTRLTVL.

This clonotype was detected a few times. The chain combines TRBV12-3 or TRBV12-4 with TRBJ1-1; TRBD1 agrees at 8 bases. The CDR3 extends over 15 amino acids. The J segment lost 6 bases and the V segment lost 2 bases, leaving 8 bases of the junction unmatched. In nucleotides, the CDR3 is TGTGCCAGCAGTTTACTAGACAGGGGAATACCTGAAGCTTTCTTT. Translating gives CASSLLDRGIPEAFF.

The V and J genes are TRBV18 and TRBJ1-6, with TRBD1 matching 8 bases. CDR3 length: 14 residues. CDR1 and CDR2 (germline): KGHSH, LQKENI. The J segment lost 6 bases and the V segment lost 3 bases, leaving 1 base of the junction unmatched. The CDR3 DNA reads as TGTGCCAGCTCACCTGACAGGGGTAATTCACCCCTCCACTTT. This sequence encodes CASSPDRGNSPLHF.

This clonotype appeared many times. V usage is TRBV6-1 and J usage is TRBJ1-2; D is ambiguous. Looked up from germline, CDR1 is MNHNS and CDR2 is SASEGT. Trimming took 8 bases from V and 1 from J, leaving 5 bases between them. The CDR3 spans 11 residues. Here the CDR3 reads CASFFNYGYTF. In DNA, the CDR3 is TGTGCCAGCTTTTTTAACTATGGCTACACCTTC.

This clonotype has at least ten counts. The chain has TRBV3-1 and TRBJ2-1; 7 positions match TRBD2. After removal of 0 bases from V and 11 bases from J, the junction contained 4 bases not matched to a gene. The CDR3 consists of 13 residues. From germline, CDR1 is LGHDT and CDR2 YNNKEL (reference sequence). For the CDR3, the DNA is TGTGCCAGCAGCCAAGAGCTAGCGGAGCAGCAGTTCTTC. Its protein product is CASSQELAEQQFF.

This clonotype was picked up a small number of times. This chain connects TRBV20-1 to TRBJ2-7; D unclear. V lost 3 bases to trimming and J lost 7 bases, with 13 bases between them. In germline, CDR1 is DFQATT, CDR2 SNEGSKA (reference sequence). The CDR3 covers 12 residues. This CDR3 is CSARNQLREQYF. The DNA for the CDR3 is TGCAGTGCTAGGAACCAGCTGCGAGAGCAGTACTTC.

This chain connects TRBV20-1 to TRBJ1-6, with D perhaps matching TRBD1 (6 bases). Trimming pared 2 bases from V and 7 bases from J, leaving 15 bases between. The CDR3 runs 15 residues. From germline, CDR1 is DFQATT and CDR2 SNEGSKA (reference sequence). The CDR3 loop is CSARPDQGTNSPLHF. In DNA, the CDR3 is TGCAGTGCTAGACCAGACCAGGGGACAAATTCACCCCTCCACTTT.

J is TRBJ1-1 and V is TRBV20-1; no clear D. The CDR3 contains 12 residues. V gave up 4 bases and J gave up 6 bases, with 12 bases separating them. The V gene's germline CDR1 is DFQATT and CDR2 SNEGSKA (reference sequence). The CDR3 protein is CSATLGGAEAFF. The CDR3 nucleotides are TGCAGTGCTACCCTGGGCGGAGCTGAAGCTTTCTTT.

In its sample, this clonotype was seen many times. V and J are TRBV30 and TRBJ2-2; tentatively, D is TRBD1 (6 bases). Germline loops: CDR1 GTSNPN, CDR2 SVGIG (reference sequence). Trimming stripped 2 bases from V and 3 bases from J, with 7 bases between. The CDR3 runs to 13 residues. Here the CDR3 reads CAWSTGHTGELFF. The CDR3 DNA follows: TGTGCCTGGAGTACAGGGCACACCGGGGAGCTGTTTTTT. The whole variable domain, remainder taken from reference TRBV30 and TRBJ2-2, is SQTIHQWPATLVQPVGSPLSLECTVEGTSNPNLYWYRQAAGRGLQLLFYSVGIGQISSEVPQNLSASRPQDRQFILSSKKLLLSDSGFYLCAWSTGHTGELFFGEGSRLTVL.

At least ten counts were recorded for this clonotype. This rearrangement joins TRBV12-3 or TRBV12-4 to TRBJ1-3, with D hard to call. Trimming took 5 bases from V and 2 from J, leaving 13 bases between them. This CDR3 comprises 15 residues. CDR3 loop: CASSRARGPGNTIYF. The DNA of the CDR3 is TGTGCCAGCAGTAGGGCAAGAGGGCCTGGAAACACCATATATTTT.